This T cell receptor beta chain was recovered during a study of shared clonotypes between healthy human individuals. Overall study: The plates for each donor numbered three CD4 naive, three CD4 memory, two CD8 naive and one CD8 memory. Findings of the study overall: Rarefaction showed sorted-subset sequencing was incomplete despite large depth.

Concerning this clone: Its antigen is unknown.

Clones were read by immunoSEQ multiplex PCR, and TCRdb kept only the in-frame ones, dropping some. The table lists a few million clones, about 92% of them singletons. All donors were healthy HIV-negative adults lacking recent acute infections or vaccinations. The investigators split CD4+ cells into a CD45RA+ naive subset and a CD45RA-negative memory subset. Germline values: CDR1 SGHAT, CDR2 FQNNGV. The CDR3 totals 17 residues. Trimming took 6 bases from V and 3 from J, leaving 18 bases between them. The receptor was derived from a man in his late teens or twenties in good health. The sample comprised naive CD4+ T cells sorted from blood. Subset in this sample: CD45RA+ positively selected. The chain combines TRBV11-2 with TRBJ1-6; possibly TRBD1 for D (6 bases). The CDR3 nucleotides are TGTGCCAGCAGTTACGCGGACAGTAAAATCTATAATTCACCCCTCCACTTT. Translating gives CASSYADSKIYNSPLHF.